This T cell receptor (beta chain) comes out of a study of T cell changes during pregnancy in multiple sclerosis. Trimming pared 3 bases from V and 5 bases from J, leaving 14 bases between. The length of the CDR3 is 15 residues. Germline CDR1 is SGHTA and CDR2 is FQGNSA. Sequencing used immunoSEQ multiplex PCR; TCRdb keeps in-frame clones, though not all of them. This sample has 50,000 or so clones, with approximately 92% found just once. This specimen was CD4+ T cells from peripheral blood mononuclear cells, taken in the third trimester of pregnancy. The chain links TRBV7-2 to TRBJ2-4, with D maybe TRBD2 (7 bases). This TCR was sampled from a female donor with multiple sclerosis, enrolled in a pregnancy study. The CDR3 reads CASSLVAGAENIQYF. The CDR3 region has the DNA TGTGCCAGCAGCTTGGTCGCGGGGGCTGAAAACATTCAGTACTTC.